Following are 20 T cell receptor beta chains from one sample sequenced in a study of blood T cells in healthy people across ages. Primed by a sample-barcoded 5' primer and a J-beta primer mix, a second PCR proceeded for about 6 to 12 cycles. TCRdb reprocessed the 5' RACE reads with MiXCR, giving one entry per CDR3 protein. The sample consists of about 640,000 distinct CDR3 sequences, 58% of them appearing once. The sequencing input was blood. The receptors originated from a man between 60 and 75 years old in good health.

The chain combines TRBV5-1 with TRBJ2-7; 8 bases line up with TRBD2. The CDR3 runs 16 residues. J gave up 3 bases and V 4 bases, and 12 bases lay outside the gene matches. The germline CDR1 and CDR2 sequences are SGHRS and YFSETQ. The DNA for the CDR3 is TGCGCCAGCAGCCCTAGGGCGGGGGGACCTCTCTACGAGCAGTACTTC. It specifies CASSPRAGGPLYEQYF.

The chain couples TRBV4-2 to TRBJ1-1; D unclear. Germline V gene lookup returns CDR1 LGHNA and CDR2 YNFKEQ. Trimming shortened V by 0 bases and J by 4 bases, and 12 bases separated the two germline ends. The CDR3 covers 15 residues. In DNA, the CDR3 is TGTGCCAGCAGCCAAGAGGCGGGTTCGGGCACTGAAGCTTTCTTT. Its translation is CASSQEAGSGTEAFF.

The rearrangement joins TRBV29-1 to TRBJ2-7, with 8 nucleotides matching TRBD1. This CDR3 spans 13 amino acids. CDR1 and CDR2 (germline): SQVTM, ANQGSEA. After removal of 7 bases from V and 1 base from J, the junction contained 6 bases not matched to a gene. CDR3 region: CSAQWTGSYEQYF. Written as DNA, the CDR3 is TGCAGCGCCCAGTGGACAGGGTCCTACGAGCAGTACTTC.

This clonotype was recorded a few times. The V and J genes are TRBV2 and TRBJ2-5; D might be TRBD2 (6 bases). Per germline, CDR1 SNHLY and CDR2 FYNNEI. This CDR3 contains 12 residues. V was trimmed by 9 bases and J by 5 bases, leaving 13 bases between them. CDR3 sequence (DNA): TGTGCCAGTGGACTACCGTATGAGACCCAGTACTTC. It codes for CASGLPYETQYF.

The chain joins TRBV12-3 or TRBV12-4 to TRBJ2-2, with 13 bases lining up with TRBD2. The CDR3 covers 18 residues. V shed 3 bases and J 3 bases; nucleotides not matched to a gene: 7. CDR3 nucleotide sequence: TGTGCCAGCAGTTTTGGGACTAGCGGGGTAGCGGACACCGGGGAGCTGTTTTTT. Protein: CASSFGTSGVADTGELFF.

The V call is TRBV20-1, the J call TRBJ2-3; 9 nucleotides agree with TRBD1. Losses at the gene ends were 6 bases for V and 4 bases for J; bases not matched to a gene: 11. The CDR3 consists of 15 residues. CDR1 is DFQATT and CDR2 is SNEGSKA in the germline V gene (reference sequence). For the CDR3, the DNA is TGCAGTGCCGGACCGGGACAGGGTATAGCAGATACGCAGTATTTT. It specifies CSAGPGQGIADTQYF.

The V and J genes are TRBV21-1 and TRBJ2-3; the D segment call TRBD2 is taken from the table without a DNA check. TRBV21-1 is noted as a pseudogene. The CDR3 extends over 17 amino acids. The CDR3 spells CASSKAPREGGEDTQYF. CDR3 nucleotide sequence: TGTGCCAGCAGCAAAGCCCCTCGGGAGGGGGGGGAAGATACGCAGTATTTT.

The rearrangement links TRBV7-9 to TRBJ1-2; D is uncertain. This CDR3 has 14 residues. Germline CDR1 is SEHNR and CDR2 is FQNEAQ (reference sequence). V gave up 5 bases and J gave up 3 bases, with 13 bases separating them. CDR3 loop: CASSRGETYYGYTF. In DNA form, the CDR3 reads TGTGCCAGCAGCCGTGGAGAGACTTACTATGGCTACACCTTC. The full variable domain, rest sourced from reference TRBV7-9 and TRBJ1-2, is DTGVSQNPRHKITKRGQNVTFRCDPISEHNRLYWYRQTLGQGPEFLTYFQNEAQLEKSRLLSDRFSAERPKGSFSTLEIQRTEQGDSAMYLCASSRGETYYGYTFGSGTRLTVV.

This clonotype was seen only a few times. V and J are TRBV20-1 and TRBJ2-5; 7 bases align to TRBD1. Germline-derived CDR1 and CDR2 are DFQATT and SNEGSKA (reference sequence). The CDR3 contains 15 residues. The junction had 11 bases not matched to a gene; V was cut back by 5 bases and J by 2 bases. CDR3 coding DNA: TGCAGTGCTCCCCACCCGGGACAGCAGCAAGAGACCCAGTACTTC. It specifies CSAPHPGQQQETQYF.

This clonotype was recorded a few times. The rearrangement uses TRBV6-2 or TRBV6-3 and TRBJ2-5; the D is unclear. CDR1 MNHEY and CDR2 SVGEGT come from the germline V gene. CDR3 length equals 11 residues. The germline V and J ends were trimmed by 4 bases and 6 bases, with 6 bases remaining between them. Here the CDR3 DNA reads TGTGCCAGCAGTTCAGGCAAGACCCAGTACTTC. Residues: CASSSGKTQYF.

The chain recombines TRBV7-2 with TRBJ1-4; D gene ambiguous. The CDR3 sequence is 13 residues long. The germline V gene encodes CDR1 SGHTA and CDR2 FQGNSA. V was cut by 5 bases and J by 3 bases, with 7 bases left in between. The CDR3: CASSGWANEKLFF. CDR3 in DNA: TGTGCCAGCAGCGGTTGGGCTAATGAAAAACTGTTTTTT.

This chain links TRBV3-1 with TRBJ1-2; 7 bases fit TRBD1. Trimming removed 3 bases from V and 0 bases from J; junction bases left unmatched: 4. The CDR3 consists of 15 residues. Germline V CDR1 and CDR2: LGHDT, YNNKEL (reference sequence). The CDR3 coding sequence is TGTGCCAGCAGCCATGGACAGGAGACTAACTATGGCTACACCTTC. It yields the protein CASSHGQETNYGYTF.

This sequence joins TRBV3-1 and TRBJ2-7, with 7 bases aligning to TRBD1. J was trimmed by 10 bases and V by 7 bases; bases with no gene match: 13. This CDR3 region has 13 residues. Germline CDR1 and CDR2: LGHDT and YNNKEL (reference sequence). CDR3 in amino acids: CASIPRQGRAQYF. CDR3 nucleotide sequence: TGTGCCAGCATTCCACGACAGGGTAGGGCCCAGTACTTC.

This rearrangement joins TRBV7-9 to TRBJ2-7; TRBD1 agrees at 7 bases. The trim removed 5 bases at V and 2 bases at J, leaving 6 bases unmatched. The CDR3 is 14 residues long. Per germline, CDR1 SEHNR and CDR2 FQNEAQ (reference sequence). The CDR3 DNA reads TGTGCCAGCAGCCGGGACAGTTGGACCTACGAGCAGTACTTC. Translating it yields CASSRDSWTYEQYF.

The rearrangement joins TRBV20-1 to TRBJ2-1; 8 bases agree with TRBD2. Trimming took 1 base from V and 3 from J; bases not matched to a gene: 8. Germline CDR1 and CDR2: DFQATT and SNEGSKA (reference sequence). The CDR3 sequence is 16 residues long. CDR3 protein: CSARAGGANYYNEQFF. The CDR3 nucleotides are TGCAGTGCTAGAGCCGGGGGGGCGAACTACTACAATGAGCAGTTCTTC.

The CDR3 DNA is TGCAGCGTTGCGGTACAGGGGACGGCGAGGACGGGAAATGAAAAACTGTTTTTT. This gives the protein CSVAVQGTARTGNEKLFF. The V call is TRBV29-1, the J call TRBJ1-4, with TRBD1 matching over 7 bases. Germline CDR1 is SQVTM and CDR2 is ANQGSEA. This CDR3 has 18 amino acids. Losses at the gene ends were 4 bases for V and 5 bases for J; bases not matched to a gene: 19.

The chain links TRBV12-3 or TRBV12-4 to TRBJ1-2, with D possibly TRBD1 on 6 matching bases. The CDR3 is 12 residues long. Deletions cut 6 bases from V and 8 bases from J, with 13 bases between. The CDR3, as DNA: TGTGCCAGCAGGCAGACAGGCCGCGGCTACACCTTC. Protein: CASRQTGRGYTF.

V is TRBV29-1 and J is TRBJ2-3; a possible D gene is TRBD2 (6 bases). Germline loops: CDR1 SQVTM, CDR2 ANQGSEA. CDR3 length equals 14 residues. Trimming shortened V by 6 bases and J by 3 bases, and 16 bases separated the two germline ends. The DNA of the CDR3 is TGCAGCGTCCCCAGTGAGGGAGGAACAGATACGCAGTATTTT. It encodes CSVPSEGGTDTQYF.

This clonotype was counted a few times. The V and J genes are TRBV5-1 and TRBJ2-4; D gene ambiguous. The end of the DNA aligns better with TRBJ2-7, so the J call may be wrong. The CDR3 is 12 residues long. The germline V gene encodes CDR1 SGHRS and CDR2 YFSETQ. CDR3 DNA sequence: TGCGCCAGCAGGCAGGAAGCCTACGAGCAGTACTTC. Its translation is CASRQEAYEQYF.

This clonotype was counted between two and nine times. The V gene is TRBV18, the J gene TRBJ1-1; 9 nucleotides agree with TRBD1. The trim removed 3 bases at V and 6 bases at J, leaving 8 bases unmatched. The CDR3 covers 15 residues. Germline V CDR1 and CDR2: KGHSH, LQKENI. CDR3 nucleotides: TGTGCCAGCTCACCGAACCGGGACAGGGTCCCTGAAGCTTTCTTT. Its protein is CASSPNRDRVPEAFF.